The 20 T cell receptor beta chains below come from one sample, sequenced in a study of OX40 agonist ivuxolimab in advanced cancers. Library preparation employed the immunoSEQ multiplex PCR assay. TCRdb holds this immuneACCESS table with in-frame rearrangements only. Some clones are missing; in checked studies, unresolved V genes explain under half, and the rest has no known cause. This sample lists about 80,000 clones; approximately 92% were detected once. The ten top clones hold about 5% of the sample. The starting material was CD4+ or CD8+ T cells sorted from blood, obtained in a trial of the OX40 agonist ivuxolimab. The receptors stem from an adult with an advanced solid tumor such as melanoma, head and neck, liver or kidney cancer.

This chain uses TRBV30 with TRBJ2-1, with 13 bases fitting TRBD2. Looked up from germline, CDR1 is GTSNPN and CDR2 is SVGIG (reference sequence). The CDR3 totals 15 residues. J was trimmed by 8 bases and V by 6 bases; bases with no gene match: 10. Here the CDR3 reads CACDRLAGGFDEQFF. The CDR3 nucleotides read TGTGCCTGCGATCGACTAGCGGGAGGTTTCGATGAGCAGTTCTTC.

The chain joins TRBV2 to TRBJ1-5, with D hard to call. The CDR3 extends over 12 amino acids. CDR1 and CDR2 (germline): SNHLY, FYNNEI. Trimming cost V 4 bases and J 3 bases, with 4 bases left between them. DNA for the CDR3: TGTGCCAGCAGTGCCCTCAATCAGCCCCAGCATTTT. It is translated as CASSALNQPQHF.

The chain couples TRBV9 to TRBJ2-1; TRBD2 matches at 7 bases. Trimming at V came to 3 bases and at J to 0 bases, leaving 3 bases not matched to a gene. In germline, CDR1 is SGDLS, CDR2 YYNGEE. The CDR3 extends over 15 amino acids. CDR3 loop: CASSGGGSSYNEQFF. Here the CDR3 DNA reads TGTGCCAGCAGCGGCGGCGGGAGCTCCTACAATGAGCAGTTCTTC.

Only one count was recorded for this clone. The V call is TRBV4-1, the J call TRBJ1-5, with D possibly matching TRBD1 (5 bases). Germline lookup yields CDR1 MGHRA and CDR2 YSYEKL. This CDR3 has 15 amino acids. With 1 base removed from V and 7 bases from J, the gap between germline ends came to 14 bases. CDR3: CASSQGWQGGQPQHF. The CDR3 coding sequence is TGCGCCAGCAGCCAAGGGTGGCAGGGTGGGCAGCCCCAGCATTTT.

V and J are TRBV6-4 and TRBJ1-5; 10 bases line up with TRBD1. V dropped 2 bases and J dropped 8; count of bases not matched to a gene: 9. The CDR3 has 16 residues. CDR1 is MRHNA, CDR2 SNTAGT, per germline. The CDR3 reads CASSDGGTGADEPQHF. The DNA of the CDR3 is TGTGCCAGCAGTGACGGAGGGACAGGGGCTGACGAGCCCCAGCATTTT.

The CDR3 DNA reads TGTGCCAGCAGTGAACCGGGACTAGCGGGAGTTAATGAGCAGTTCTTC. Its protein product is CASSEPGLAGVNEQFF. This chain connects TRBV25-1 to TRBJ2-1; 14 nucleotides agree with TRBD2. The V gene's germline CDR1 is MGHDK and CDR2 SYGVNS. The CDR3 sequence is 16 residues long. V lost 2 bases and J lost 7; bases outside the gene matches: 4.

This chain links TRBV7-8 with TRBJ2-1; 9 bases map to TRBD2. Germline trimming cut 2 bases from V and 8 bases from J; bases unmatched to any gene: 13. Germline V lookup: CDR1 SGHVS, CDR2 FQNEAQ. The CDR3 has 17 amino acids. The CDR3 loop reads CASSLRRVLAGRDEQFF. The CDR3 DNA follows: TGTGCCAGCAGCTTAAGGAGGGTCCTAGCGGGACGTGATGAGCAGTTCTTC.

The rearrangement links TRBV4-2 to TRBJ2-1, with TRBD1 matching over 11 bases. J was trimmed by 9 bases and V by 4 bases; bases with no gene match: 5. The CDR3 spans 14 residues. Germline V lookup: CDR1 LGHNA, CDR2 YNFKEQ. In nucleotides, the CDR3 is TGTGCCAGCAGCCTCGGACAGGGGGCGGCTGAGCAGTTCTTC. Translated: CASSLGQGAAEQFF.

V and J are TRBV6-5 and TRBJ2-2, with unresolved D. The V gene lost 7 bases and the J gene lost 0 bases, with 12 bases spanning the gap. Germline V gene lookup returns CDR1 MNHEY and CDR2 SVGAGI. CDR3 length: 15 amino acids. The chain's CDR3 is CASIMRLTNTGELFF. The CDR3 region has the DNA TGTGCCAGCATAATGCGGTTAACGAACACCGGGGAGCTGTTTTTT.

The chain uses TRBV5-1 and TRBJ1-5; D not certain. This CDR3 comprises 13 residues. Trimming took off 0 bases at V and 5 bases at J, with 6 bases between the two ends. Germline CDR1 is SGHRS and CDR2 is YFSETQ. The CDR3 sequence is CASSLGIDQPQHF. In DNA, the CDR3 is TGCGCCAGCAGCTTGGGGATTGATCAGCCCCAGCATTTT.

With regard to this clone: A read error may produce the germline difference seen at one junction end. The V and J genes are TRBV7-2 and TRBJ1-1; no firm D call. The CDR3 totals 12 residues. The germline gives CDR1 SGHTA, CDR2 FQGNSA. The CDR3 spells CASSFTNPEAFF. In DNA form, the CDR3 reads TGTGCCAGCAGCTTCACGAACCCTGAAGCTTTCTTT.

CDR3 nucleotide sequence: TGCAGTGCCGGACTGTACGAGCAGTACTTC. Translated: CSAGLYEQYF. This chain uses TRBV20-1 with TRBJ2-5; the D gene is possibly TRBD2 (5 bases). Near its end, the DNA agrees better with TRBJ2-7, so the J call may be wrong. The CDR3 is 10 amino acids. Germline CDR1 and CDR2: DFQATT and SNEGSKA (reference sequence).

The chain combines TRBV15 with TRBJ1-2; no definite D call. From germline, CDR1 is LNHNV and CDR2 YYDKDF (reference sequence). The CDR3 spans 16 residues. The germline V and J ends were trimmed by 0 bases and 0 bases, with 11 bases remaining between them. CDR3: CATSRDVARANYGYTF. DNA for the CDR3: TGTGCCACCAGCAGAGATGTGGCGAGAGCTAACTATGGCTACACCTTC.

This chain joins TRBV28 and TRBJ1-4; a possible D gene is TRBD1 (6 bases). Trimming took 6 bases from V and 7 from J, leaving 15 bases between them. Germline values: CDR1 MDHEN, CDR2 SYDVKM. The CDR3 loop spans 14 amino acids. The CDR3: CASRAQGSGEKLFF. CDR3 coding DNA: TGTGCCAGCAGGGCTCAGGGGTCCGGTGAAAAACTGTTTTTT.

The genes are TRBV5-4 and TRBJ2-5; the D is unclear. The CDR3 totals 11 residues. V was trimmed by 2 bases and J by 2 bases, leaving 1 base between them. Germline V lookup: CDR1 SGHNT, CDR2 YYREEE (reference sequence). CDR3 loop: CASSFQETQYF. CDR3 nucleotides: TGTGCCAGCAGCTTTCAAGAGACCCAGTACTTC.

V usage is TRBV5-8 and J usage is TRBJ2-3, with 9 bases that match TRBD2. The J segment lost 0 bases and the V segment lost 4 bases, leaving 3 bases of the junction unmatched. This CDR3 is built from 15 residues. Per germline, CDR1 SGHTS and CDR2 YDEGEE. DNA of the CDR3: TGTGCCAGCAGCAATACTAGCGGGAGCACAGATACGCAGTATTTT. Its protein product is CASSNTSGSTDTQYF.

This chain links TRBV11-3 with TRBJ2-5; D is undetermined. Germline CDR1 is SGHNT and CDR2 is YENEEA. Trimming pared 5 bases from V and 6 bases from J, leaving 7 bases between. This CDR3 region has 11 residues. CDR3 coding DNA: TGTGCCAGCAGCCGAGAACAGACCCAGTACTTC. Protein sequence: CASSREQTQYF. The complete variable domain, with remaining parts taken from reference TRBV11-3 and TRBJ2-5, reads EAGVVQSPRYKIIEKKQPVAFWCNPISGHNTLYWYLQNLGQGPELLIRYENEEAVDDSQLPKDRFSAERLKGVDSTLKIQPAELGDSAVYLCASSREQTQYFGPGTRLLVL.

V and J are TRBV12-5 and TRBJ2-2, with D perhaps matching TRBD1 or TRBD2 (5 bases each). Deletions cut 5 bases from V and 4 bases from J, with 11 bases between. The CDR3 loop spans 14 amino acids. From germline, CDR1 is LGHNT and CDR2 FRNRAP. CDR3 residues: CASGLGPSTGELFF. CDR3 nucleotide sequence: TGTGCTAGTGGTCTGGGACCTTCCACCGGGGAGCTGTTTTTT.

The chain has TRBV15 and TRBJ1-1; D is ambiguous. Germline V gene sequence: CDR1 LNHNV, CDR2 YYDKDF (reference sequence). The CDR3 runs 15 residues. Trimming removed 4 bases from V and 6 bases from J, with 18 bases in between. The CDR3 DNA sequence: TGTGCCACCAGCAAGATAAGGGAAGGTACAGCTGAAGCTTTCTTT. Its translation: CATSKIREGTAEAFF.

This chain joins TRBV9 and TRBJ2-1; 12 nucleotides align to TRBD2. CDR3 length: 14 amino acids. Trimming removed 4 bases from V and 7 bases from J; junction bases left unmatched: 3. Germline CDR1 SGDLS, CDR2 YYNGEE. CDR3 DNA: TGTGCCAGCAGCCTAGCGGGAGGGCGAAATGAGCAGTTCTTC. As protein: CASSLAGGRNEQFF.